This T cell receptor (beta chain) emerged from a study of blood T cell repertoires in COVID-19. At the level of the study: Samples representing acute and convalescent COVID-19 were sourced from the United States, Italy and Spain.

V shed 6 bases, J shed 10 bases, and the junction held 5 bases outside the gene matches. The CDR3 spans 13 residues. In the original analysis: Nucleated cell number was recorded as an estimate derived from reference gene primer amplification. Generated by immunoSEQ multiplex PCR, the TCRdb table keeps only in-frame clones and is missing some. V and J calls plus clone size are reproduced from that table; the DNA served to infer D and trimming. The repertoire includes 250,000 or so clones, 86% of them detected once, and approximately 3% sits in the top ten. The sequencing sample was made of peripheral blood. This receptor was taken from a woman under 40 with active or convalescent COVID-19. The chain recombines TRBV12-3 or TRBV12-4 with TRBJ2-1, with TRBD2 matching 11 bases. DNA for the CDR3: TGTGCCAGCAGCCCCTTAGCGGGGGGGGAGCAGTTCTTC. Translated: CASSPLAGGEQFF.